The sequence of this T cell receptor (beta chain) was determined in a study of cytomegalovirus exposure and HLA in healthy donors. A remark on this clone: Its target is not known.

Germline trimming cut 3 bases from V and 6 bases from J; bases unmatched to any gene: 12. CDR1 and CDR2 from the germline V gene are MNHEY and SMNVEV (reference sequence). The CDR3 has 16 amino acids. General study results and limits: In an earlier analysis, productive rearrangement rates for most beta V segments clustered near 87% or 30%. Later analysis suggested most CMV-associated TCR beta chains were HLA-restricted.

The PCR was carried out with 60 Vbeta primers and 13 Jbeta primers. Profiling relied on immunoSEQ multiplex PCR, and the TCRdb table lists in-frame clones only, not all of them. The sample has about 200,000 clones; more than 65% are singletons. The chain joins TRBV27 to TRBJ2-7, with 9 bases matching TRBD1. Sequencing was carried out using PBMCs. This clonotype originated in a man in his fifties or sixties in good health and CMV-seronegative. CDR3 region: CASSLQPGQGTLEQYF. The CDR3 region has the DNA TGTGCCAGCAGTTTGCAACCGGGACAGGGTACACTCGAGCAGTACTTC.